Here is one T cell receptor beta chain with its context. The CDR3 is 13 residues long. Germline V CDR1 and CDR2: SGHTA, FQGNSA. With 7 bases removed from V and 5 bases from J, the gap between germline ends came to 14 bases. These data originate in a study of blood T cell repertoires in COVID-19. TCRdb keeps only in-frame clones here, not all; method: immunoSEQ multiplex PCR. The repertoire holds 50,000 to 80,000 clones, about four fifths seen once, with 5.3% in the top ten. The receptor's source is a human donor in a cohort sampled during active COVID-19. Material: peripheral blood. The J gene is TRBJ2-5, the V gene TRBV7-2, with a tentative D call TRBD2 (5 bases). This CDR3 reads CASTGGSGETQYF. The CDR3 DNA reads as TGTGCCAGCACCGGAGGCTCCGGTGAGACCCAGTACTTC.